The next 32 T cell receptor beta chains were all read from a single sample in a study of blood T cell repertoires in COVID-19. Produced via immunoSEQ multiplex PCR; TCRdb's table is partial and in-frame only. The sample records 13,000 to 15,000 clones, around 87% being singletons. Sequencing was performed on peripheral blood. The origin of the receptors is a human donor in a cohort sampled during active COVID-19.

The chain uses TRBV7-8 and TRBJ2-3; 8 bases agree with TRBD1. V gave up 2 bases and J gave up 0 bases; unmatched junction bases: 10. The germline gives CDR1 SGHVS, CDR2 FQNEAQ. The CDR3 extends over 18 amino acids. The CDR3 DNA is TGTGCCAGCAGCTTATTATTGGGGGACAGGTCTAGCACAGATACGCAGTATTTT. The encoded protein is CASSLLLGDRSSTDTQYF.

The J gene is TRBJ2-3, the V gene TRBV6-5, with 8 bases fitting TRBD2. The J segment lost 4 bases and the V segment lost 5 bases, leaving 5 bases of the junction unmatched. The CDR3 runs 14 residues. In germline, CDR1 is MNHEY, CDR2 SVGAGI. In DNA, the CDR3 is TGTGCCAGCAGTCATAGGACTAGCTCAGATACGCAGTATTTT. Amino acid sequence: CASSHRTSSDTQYF.

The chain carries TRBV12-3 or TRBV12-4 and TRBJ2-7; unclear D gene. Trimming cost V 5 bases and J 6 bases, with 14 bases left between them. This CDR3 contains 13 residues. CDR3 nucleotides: TGTGCCAGCAGTCCAAGAGTGCCGCTCGAGCAGTACTTC. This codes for CASSPRVPLEQYF.

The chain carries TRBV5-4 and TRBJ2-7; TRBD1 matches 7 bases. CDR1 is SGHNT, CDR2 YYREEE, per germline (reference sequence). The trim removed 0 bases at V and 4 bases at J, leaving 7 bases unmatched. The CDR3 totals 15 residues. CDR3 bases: TGTGCCAGCAGCTTGGGGCGAGACAGGGCGTACGAGCAGTACTTC. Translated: CASSLGRDRAYEQYF.

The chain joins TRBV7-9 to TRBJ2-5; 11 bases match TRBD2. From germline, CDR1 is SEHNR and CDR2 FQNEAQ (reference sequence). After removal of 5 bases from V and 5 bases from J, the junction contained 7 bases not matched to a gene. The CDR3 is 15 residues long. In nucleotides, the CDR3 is TGTGCCAGCAGCATTAGCGGGGGGGCCTGGGAGACCCAGTACTTC. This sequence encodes CASSISGGAWETQYF. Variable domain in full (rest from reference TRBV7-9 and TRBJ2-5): DTGVSQNPRHKITKRGQNVTFRCDPISEHNRLYWYRQTLGQGPEFLTYFQNEAQLEKSRLLSDRFSAERPKGSFSTLEIQRTEQGDSAMYLCASSISGGAWETQYFGPGTRLLVL.

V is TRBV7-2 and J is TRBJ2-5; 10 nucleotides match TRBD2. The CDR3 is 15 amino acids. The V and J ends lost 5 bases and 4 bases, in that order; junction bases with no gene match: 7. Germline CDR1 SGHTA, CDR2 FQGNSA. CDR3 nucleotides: TGTGCCAGCAGCGCAATAGCGGGGGGTAGAGAGACCCAGTACTTC. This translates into CASSAIAGGRETQYF.

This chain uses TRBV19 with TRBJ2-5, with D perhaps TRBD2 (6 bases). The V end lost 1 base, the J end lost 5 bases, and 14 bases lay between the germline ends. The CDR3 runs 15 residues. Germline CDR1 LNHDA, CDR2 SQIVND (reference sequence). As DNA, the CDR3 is TGTGCCAGTAGTATAGTCCCCGACAGCGGGGAGACCCAGTACTTC. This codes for CASSIVPDSGETQYF. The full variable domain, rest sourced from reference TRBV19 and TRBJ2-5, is DGGITQSPKYLFRKEGQNVTLSCEQNLNHDAMYWYRQDPGQGLRLIYYSQIVNDFQKGDIAEGYSVSREKKESFPLTVTSAQKNPTAFYLCASSIVPDSGETQYFGPGTRLLVL.

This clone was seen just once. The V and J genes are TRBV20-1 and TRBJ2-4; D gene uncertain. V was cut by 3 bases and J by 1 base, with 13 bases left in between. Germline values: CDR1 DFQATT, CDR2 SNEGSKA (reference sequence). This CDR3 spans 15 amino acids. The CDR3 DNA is TGCAGTGCTAGTTCTCCGTTTAATGCCAAAAACATTCAGTACTTC. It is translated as CSASSPFNAKNIQYF.

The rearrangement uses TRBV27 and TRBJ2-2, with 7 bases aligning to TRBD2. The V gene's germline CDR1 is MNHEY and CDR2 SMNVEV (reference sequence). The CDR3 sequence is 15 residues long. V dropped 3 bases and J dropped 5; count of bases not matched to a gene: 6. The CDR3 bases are TGTGCCAGCAGTTTGGGGACCGGGGGGACCGGGGAGCTGTTTTTT. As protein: CASSLGTGGTGELFF.

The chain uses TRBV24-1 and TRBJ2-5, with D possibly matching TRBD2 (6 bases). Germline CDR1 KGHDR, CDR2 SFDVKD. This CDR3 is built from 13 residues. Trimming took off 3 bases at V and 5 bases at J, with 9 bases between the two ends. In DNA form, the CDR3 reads TGTGCCACCAGTGATCCAGGGAGGGAGACCCAGTACTTC. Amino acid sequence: CATSDPGRETQYF.

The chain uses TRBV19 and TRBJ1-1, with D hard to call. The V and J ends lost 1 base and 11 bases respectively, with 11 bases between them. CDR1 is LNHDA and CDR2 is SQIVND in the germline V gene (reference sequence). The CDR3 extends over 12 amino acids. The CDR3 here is CASSIVEGLAFF. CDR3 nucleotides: TGTGCCAGTAGTATAGTAGAGGGATTGGCTTTCTTT.

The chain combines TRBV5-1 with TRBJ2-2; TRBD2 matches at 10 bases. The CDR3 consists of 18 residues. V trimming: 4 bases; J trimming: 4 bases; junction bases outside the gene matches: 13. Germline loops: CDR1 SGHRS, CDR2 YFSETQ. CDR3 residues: CASSPAPASGGLTGELFF. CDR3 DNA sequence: TGCGCCAGCAGCCCCGCTCCGGCTAGCGGGGGACTCACCGGGGAGCTGTTTTTT.

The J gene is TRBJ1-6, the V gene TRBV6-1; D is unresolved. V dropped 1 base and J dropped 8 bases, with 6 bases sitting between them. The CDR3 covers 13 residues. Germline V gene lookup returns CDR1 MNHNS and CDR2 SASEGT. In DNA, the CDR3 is TGTGCCAGCAGTGAAGGGCTTTATTCACCCCTCCACTTT. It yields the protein CASSEGLYSPLHF.

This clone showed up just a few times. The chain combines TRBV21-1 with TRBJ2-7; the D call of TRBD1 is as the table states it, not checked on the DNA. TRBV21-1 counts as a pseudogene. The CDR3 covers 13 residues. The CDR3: CARTDRGRYEQYF. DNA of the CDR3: TGTGCCAGAACCGACAGGGGTCGCTACGAGCAGTACTTC.

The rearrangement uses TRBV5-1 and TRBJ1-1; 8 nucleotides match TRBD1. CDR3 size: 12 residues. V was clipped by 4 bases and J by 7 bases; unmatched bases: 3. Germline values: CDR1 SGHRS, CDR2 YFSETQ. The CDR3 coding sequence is TGCGCCAGCAGCGTCGACAGGGGTGAAGCTTTCTTT. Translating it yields CASSVDRGEAFF.

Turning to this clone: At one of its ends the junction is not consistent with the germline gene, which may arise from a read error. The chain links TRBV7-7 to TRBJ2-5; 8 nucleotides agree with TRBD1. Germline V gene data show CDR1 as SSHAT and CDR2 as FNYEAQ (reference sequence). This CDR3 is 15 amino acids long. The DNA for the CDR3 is TGTGCTAGCAGCTTAGGTTGGGACAGGCAAGAGACCCAGTACTTC. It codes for CASSLGWDRQETQYF.

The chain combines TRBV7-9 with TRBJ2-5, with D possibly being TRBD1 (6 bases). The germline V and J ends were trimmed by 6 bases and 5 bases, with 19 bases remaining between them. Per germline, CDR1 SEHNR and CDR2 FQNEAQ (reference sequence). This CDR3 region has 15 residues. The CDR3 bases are TGTGCCAGCAGGAGGACAGTGGCTGGGCGGGAGACCCAGTACTTC. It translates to CASRRTVAGRETQYF.

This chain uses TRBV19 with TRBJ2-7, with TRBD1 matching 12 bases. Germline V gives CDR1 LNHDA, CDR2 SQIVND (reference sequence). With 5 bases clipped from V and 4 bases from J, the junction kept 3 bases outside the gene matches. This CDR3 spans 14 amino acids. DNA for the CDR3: TGTGCCAGTAGTGGGACAGGGGGCGTTTACGAGCAGTACTTC. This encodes CASSGTGGVYEQYF.

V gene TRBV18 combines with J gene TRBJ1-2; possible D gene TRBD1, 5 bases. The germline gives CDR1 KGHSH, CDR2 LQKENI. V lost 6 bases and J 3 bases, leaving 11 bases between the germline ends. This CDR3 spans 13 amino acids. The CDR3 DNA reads TGTGCCAGCTCGCCGACAGCCCACTATGGCTACACCTTC. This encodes CASSPTAHYGYTF.

CDR3 amino acids: CASSQVGQRQYQETQYF. CDR3 in DNA: TGTGCCAGCAGCCAAGTAGGACAGAGACAGTACCAAGAGACCCAGTACTTC. This chain uses TRBV4-2 with TRBJ2-5, with a tentative D call TRBD1 (6 bases). This CDR3 region has 17 residues. CDR1 and CDR2 (germline): LGHNA, YNFKEQ. V lost 1 base and J 0 bases, leaving 15 bases between the germline ends.

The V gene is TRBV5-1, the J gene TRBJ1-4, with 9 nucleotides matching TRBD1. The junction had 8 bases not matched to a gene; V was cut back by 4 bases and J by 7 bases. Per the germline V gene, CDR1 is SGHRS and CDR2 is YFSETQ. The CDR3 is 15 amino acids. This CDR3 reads CASSDPETGGEKLFF. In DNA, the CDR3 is TGCGCCAGCAGCGACCCAGAGACAGGGGGTGAAAAACTGTTTTTT.

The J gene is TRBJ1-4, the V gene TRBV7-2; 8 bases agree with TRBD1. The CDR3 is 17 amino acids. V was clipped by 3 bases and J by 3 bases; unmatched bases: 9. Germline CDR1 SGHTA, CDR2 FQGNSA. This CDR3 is CASSLTGVPLSNEKLFF. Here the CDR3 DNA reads TGTGCCAGCAGCTTGACAGGGGTCCCTTTGTCTAATGAAAAACTGTTTTTT.

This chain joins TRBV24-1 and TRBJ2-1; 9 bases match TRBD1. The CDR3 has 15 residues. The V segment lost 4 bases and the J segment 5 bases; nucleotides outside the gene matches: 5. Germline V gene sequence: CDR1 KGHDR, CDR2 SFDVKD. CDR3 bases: TGTGCCACCAGTGACTCCGGACAGGGGAACAATGAGCAGTTCTTC. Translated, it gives CATSDSGQGNNEQFF.

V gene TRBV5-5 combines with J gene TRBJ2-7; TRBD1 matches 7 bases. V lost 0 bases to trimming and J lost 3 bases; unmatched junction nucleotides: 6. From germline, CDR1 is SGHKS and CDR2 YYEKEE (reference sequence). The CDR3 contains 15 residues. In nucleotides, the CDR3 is TGTGCCAGCAGCTTGGAGCCCAGGGGGTACTACGAGCAGTACTTC. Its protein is CASSLEPRGYYEQYF. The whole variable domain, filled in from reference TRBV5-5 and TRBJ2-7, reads DAGVTQSPTHLIKTRGQQVTLRCSPISGHKSVSWYQQVLGQGPQFIFQYYEKEERGRGNFPDRFSARQFPNYSSELNVNALLLGDSALYLCASSLEPRGYYEQYFGPGTRLTVT.

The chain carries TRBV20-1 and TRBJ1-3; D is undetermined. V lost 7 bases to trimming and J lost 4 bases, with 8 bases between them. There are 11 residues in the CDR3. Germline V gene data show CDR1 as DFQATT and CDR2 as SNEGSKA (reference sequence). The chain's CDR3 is CSVPNGNTIYF. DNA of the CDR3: TGCAGTGTCCCTAACGGAAACACCATATATTTT.

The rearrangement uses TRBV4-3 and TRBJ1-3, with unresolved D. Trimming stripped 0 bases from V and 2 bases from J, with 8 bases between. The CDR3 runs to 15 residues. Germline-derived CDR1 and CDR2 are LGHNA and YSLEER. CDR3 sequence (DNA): TGCGCCAGCAGCCAAGATCCGGTCCCTGGAAACACCATATATTTT. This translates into CASSQDPVPGNTIYF.

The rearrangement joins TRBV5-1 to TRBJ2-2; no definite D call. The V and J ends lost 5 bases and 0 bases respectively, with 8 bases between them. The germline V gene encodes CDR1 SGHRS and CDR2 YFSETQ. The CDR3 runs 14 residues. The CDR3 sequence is CASSLVPNTGELFF. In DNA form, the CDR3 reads TGCGCCAGCAGTTTAGTTCCGAACACCGGGGAGCTGTTTTTT.

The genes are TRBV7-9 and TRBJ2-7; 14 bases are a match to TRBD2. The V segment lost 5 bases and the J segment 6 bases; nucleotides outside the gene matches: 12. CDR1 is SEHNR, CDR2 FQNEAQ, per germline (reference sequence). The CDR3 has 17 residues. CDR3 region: CASSPGLAGGGRAEQYF. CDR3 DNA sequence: TGTGCCAGCAGCCCCGGACTAGCGGGGGGCGGCCGGGCCGAGCAGTACTTC.

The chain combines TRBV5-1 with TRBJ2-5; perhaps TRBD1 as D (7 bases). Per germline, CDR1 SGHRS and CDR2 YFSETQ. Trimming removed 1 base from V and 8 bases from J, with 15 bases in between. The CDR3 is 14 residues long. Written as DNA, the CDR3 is TGCGCCAGCAGCTTGCAGGGGGAGGCCGGTACCCAGTACTTC. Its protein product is CASSLQGEAGTQYF.

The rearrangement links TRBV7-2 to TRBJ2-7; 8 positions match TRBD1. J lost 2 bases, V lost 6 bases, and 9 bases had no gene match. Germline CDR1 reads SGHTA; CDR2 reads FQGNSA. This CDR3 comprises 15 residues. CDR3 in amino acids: CASSRRRDRPYEQYF. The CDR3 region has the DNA TGTGCCAGCAGTCGGCGCCGGGACAGGCCCTACGAGCAGTACTTC.

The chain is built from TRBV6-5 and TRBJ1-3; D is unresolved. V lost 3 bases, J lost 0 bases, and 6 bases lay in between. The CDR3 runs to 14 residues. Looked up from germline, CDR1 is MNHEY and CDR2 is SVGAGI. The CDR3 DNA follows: TGTGCCAGCAGTTATTCCATCTCTGGAAACACCATATATTTT. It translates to CASSYSISGNTIYF.

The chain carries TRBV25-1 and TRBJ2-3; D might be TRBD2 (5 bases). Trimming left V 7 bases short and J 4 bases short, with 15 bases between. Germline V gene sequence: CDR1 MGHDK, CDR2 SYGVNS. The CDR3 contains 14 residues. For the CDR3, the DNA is TGTGCCAGCACGGACTGGATTTACGCAGATACGCAGTATTTT. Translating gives CASTDWIYADTQYF.